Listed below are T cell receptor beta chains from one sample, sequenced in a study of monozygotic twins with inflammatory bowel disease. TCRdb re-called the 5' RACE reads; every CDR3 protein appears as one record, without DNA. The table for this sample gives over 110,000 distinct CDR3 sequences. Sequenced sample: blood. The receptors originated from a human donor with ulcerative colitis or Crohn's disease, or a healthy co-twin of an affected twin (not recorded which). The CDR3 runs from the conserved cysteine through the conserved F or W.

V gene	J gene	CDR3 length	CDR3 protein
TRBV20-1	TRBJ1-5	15	CSVGLTGRGNQPQHF
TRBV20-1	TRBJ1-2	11	CSAPYNYGYTF
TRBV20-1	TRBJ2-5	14	CSARDLVRQETQYF
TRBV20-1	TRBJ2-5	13	CSARTSAGETQYF
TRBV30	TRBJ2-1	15	CAWSPPWSSYNEQFF
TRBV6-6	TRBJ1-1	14	CASSYSGRRTEAFF
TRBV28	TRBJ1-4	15	CASSSSGTANEKLFF
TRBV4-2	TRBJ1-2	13	CASSQGRADGYTF
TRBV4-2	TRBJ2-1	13	CASSQDIRVRQFF
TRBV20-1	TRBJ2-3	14	CSATPGPSTDTQYF
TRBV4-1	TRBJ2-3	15	CASSQEDLSTDTQYF
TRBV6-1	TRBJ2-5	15	CASTLDRGRKETQYF
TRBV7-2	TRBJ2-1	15	CASSLDRGSYNEQFF
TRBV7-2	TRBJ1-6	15	CASSLRTGNNSPLHF
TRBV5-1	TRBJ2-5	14	CASSMGGGEETQYF
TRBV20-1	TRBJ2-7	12	CSGHRNLYEQYF
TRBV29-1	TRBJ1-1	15	CSVGAGWGMNTEAFF
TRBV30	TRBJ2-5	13	CAWSARGLGTQYF
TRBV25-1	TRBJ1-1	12	CASSGLTVGAFF
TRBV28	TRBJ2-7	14	CASNIHGVNYEQYF
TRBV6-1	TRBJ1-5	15	CASSQDGYSNQPQHF
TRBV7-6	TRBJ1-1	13	CASSSSTNTEAFF
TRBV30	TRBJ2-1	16	CAWSAGQGFAYNEQFF
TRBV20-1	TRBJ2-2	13	CSARTGKFGELFF
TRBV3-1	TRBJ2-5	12	CASSQDVRGQYF
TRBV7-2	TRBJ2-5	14	CASSKTPIQETQYF
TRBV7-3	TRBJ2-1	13	CASTNSSYNEQFF
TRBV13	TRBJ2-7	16	CASSSGGTGPTYEQYF
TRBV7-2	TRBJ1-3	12	CASSLAGNTIYF
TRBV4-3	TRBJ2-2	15	CASSPGGRNTGELFF
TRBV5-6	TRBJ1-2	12	CASSLVGYGYTF
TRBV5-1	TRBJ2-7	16	CASSLGQGAVAYEQYF
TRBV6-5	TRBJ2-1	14	CASSYSLAYNEQFF
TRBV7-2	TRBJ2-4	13	CASSLGQINIQYF
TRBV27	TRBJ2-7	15	CASSLHGQGVYEQYF
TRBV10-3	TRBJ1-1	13	CAISRALGTEAFF
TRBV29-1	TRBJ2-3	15	CSVVSSGESTDTQYF
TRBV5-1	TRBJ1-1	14	CASSLGTVGAEAFF
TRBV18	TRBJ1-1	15	CASSPQGAGGPEAFF
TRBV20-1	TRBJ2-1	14	CSASGGARINEQFF
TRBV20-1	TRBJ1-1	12	CSARYSFSGAFF
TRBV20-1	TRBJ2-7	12	CSARVQGGEQYF
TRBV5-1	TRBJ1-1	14	CASSLWTKNTEAFF
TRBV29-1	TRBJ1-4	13	CSVEDRVGEKLFF
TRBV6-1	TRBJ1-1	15	CASSQGLYGNTEAFF
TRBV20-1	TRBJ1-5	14	CSASNQDSNQPQHF
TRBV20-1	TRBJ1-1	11	CSAIQNTEAFF
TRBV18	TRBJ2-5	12	CASSPPLETQYF
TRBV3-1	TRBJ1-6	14	CASSPGGNNSPLHF
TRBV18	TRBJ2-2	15	CASSPDRGGTGELFF
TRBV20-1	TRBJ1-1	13	CSAPDAANTEVFF
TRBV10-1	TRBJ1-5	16	CASRTYRTGSNQPQHF
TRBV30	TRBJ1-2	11	CAWSPGYGYTF
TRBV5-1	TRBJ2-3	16	CASSPSETVSTDTQYF
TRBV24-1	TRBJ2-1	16	CATSDQAGTDNNEQFF
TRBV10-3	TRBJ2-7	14	CAISEGLISYEQYF
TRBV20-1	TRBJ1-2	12	CSAAGDNYGYTF